The table lists the clone carrying this TCR beta chain with a count of one. Its antigen is not known. This entry is derived from a study of a mutant IDH1 vaccine in newly diagnosed glioma. Whole-study findings and limits: Variations in leading peripheral T cell clonotypes appeared to have no connection with pseudoprogression.

Time point indicated: week 23, last vaccination. Each vaccine dose was 300 ug of mutant IDH1 20-mer peptide, with topical imiquimod. This table comes from immunoSEQ multiplex PCR, and its TCRdb copy is limited to in-frame clones, with some not included. The sample gives 75,000 to 80,000 clones, around 83% of which show up once; 0.77% is in the top ten. Deletions cut 2 bases from V and 6 bases from J, with 11 bases between. This CDR3 has 14 residues. Germline assignment: CDR1 SGHVS and CDR2 FNYEAQ. The V gene is TRBV7-6, the J gene TRBJ2-1; TRBD2 is a possible D gene (6 bases). Sequencing was performed on PBMCs, taken from a glioma patient whose treatment included an IDH1 peptide vaccine. The receptor was derived from a woman aged 45-65 years with glioma. The CDR3 DNA reads as TGTGCCAGCAGCTTAAGGCAGGGAGGCAATGAGCAGTTCTTC. This sequence encodes CASSLRQGGNEQFF. The whole variable domain, filled in from reference TRBV7-6 and TRBJ2-1, reads GAGVSQSPRYKVTKRGQDVALRCDPISGHVSLYWYRQALGQGPEFLTYFNYEAQQDKSGLPNDRFSAERPEGSISTLTIQRTEQRDSAMYRCASSLRQGGNEQFFGPGTRLTVL.